Following are 28 T cell receptor beta chains from one sample sequenced in a study of cytomegalovirus exposure and HLA in healthy donors. Repertoires were generated with immunoSEQ multiplex PCR, while TCRdb's copy carries only in-frame clones and drops some. The sample includes 150,000 to 200,000 clones, more than 70% of them seen just once. Sequencing was carried out using PBMCs. The receptors were gathered from a woman in her late teens or twenties in good health and CMV-seronegative.

This clone occurred once. V gene TRBV19 combines with J gene TRBJ1-5, with D possibly matching TRBD1 (5 bases). Trimming cost V 1 base and J 4 bases, with 11 bases left between them. The CDR3 has 15 residues. Per germline, CDR1 LNHDA and CDR2 SQIVND (reference sequence). CDR3: CASSIVTGGNQPQHF. The CDR3 DNA reads TGTGCCAGTAGTATAGTTACCGGGGGGAATCAGCCCCAGCATTTT.

The V and J genes are TRBV5-1 and TRBJ1-1; 7 positions agree with TRBD1. This CDR3 has 15 amino acids. V dropped 4 bases and J dropped 0; count of bases not matched to a gene: 6. CDR1 is SGHRS and CDR2 is YFSETQ in the germline V gene. CDR3 sequence reads: CASSQGTVMNTEAFF. In DNA form, the CDR3 reads TGCGCCAGCAGCCAGGGGACAGTGATGAACACTGAAGCTTTCTTT.

The rearrangement links TRBV7-2 to TRBJ2-7; TRBD1 might be the D (6 bases). Germline V gene data show CDR1 as SGHTA and CDR2 as FQGNSA. V lost 5 bases and J lost 6, with 23 bases in between. This CDR3 comprises 16 residues. Here the CDR3 reads CASSPMGAPPRGEQYF. The CDR3, as DNA: TGTGCCAGCAGCCCCATGGGGGCTCCCCCCAGAGGCGAGCAGTACTTC.

The chain links TRBV4-2 to TRBJ2-3; 14 bases match TRBD2. This CDR3 region has 20 residues. Trimming took 1 base from V and 2 from J; bases not matched to a gene: 11. Germline V CDR1 and CDR2: LGHNA, YNFKEQ. CDR3 in DNA: TGTGCCAGCAGCCAAGGGACTAGCGGGGGGCCAATCCCATCCACAGATACGCAGTATTTT. Its protein is CASSQGTSGGPIPSTDTQYF.

V gene TRBV5-4 combines with J gene TRBJ2-1, with D possibly TRBD2 on 6 matching bases. Per the germline V gene, CDR1 is SGHNT and CDR2 is YYREEE (reference sequence). This CDR3 region has 16 residues. The germline V and J ends were trimmed by 5 bases and 0 bases, with 15 bases remaining between them. CDR3 protein: CASRSSDTSSYNEQFF. DNA for the CDR3: TGTGCCAGCAGGTCTAGCGATACGAGCTCCTACAATGAGCAGTTCTTC.

The chain couples TRBV30 to TRBJ2-7; 9 positions match TRBD1. The CDR3 contains 15 residues. Trimming cost V 2 bases and J 2 bases; bases outside gene matches: 7. Germline V gene lookup returns CDR1 GTSNPN and CDR2 SVGIG (reference sequence). The CDR3 sequence: CAWSPPTGGTYEQYF. The CDR3 region has the DNA TGTGCCTGGAGTCCACCGACAGGGGGAACCTACGAGCAGTACTTC.

The V call is TRBV6-4, the J call TRBJ1-2; TRBD1 aligns across 8 bases. V lost 0 bases, J lost 6 bases, and 9 bases stayed unmatched. The germline CDR1 and CDR2 sequences are MRHNA and SNTAGT. CDR3 size: 16 residues. CDR3 DNA sequence: TGTGCCAGCAGTGACTCCTTCAGGACAGGGAGAGATGGCTACACCTTC. It yields the protein CASSDSFRTGRDGYTF.

V and J are TRBV5-1 and TRBJ2-2; 7 bases match TRBD1. The CDR3 length is 17 residues. CDR1 and CDR2 from the germline V gene are SGHRS and YFSETQ. V shed 0 bases and J 0 bases; nucleotides not matched to a gene: 5. In DNA form, the CDR3 reads TGCGCCAGCAGCTTGGCAAAAGGGACAGCGAACACCGGGGAGCTGTTTTTT. This codes for CASSLAKGTANTGELFF.

This clone was counted only a few times. The rearrangement joins TRBV27 to TRBJ1-6, with 7 bases aligning to TRBD1. The CDR3 spans 14 residues. Germline V gene lookup returns CDR1 MNHEY and CDR2 SMNVEV (reference sequence). V shed 6 bases, J shed 5 bases, and the junction held 4 bases outside the gene matches. CDR3: CASSPGQNNSPLHF. The CDR3 region has the DNA TGTGCCAGCAGCCCGGGACAGAATAATTCACCCCTCCACTTT.

This chain joins TRBV19 and TRBJ1-2; the match to TRBD1 covers 9 bases. In germline, CDR1 is LNHDA, CDR2 SQIVND (reference sequence). The J segment lost 5 bases and the V segment lost 5 bases, leaving 6 bases of the junction unmatched. This CDR3 region has 14 residues. The CDR3 region has the DNA TGTGCCAGTAGTCCGGTACAGGGGGCATATGGCTACACCTTC. Translated: CASSPVQGAYGYTF.

The CDR3: CASSLGAGTVAYEQYF. In nucleotides, the CDR3 is TGCGCCAGCAGCTTGGGGGCCGGGACTGTTGCCTACGAGCAGTACTTC. The V and J genes are TRBV5-1 and TRBJ2-7; TRBD2 is a possible D gene (6 bases). The CDR3 spans 16 residues. Germline V gene lookup returns CDR1 SGHRS and CDR2 YFSETQ. Between the trimmed V and J ends, which lost 0 bases and 2 bases, there was a span of 15 bases.

The chain is built from TRBV27 and TRBJ2-2, with 8 nucleotides matching TRBD2. Germline CDR1 MNHEY, CDR2 SMNVEV (reference sequence). The CDR3 is 16 amino acids. With V trimmed by 6 bases and J by 0 bases, 6 bases remained unmatched. CDR3 nucleotides: TGTGCCAGCAGAAAACCGGGACTAGCGAACACCGGGGAGCTGTTTTTT. It is translated as CASRKPGLANTGELFF.

As DNA, the CDR3 is TGCAGCGTTGATAGGACAGGGGAGAACACTGAAGCTTTCTTT. Translating it yields CSVDRTGENTEAFF. This chain links TRBV29-1 with TRBJ1-1, with TRBD1 identical over 9 bases. The CDR3 runs 14 residues. The V and J ends lost 3 bases and 1 base, in that order; junction bases with no gene match: 3. CDR1 is SQVTM, CDR2 ANQGSEA, per germline.

The J gene is TRBJ2-7, the V gene TRBV14, with TRBD1 matching 8 bases. This CDR3 is built from 18 residues. J lost 5 bases, V lost 0 bases, and 15 bases had no gene match. Germline V gene data show CDR1 as SGHDN and CDR2 as FVKESK. CDR3 loop: CASSQDPTIRTGTHEQYF. In nucleotides, the CDR3 is TGTGCCAGCAGCCAAGATCCCACAATTCGGACAGGGACGCACGAGCAGTACTTC.

The rearrangement links TRBV6-1 to TRBJ1-6; 8 bases are a match to TRBD1. The germline CDR1 and CDR2 sequences are MNHNS and SASEGT. The J segment lost 8 bases and the V segment lost 5 bases, leaving 8 bases of the junction unmatched. The CDR3 extends over 15 amino acids. CDR3 bases: TGTGCCAGCAGTAGTCAGGGGGCGGTTGATTCACCCCTCCACTTT. Translated, it gives CASSSQGAVDSPLHF.

The chain employs TRBV6-5 and TRBJ2-4, with 8 bases fitting TRBD1. Trimming removed 5 bases from V and 4 bases from J; junction bases left unmatched: 4. Germline V gene sequence: CDR1 MNHEY, CDR2 SVGAGI. This CDR3 is built from 14 residues. The DNA for the CDR3 is TGTGCCAGCAGTCTTGGACAGGGAAAAAACATTCAGTACTTC. This translates into CASSLGQGKNIQYF.

This clone has only a few counts. The chain carries TRBV6-1 and TRBJ2-1; 8 nucleotides agree with TRBD2. The CDR3 contains 16 residues. The junction had 6 bases not matched to a gene; V was cut back by 2 bases and J by 3 bases. Looked up from germline, CDR1 is MNHNS and CDR2 is SASEGT. The CDR3 is CASSEMVSGGYNEQFF. For the CDR3, the DNA is TGTGCCAGCAGTGAAATGGTGAGCGGGGGCTACAATGAGCAGTTCTTC.

The J gene is TRBJ2-2, the V gene TRBV5-1, with 12 bases identical to TRBD2. Trimming took 4 bases from V and 4 from J; bases not matched to a gene: 5. CDR1 and CDR2 from the germline V gene are SGHRS and YFSETQ. This CDR3 spans 16 amino acids. CDR3 loop: CASSLKLAGGTGELFF. In DNA, the CDR3 is TGCGCCAGCAGCCTTAAACTAGCGGGAGGCACCGGGGAGCTGTTTTTT.

V is TRBV7-3 and J is TRBJ2-3; D perhaps matches TRBD1 (6 bases). Trimming left V 0 bases short and J 5 bases short, with 12 bases between. Looked up from germline, CDR1 is SGHTA and CDR2 is FQGTGA. The CDR3 runs to 15 residues. CDR3 residues: CASSLTGQDRDTQYF. The CDR3 DNA follows: TGTGCCAGCAGCTTAACTGGGCAGGACAGAGATACGCAGTATTTT. The whole variable domain, filled in from reference TRBV7-3 and TRBJ2-3, reads GAGVSQTPSNKVTEKGKYVELRCDPISGHTALYWYRQSLGQGPEFLIYFQGTGAADDSGLPNDRFFAVRPEGSVSTLKIQRTERGDSAVYLCASSLTGQDRDTQYFGPGTRLTVL.

The chain employs TRBV7-9 and TRBJ1-3, with D perhaps matching TRBD1 (6 bases). This CDR3 comprises 16 residues. Per germline, CDR1 SEHNR and CDR2 FQNEAQ (reference sequence). V lost 5 bases, J lost 4 bases, and 18 bases lay in between. This chain's CDR3 is CASSPGGARDGNTIYF. CDR3 coding DNA: TGTGCCAGCAGCCCTGGGGGGGCCCGGGACGGAAACACCATATATTTT.

This clone was seen just once. The V gene is TRBV4-2, the J gene TRBJ2-7; D is possibly TRBD1 (6 bases). Germline CDR1 LGHNA, CDR2 YNFKEQ. CDR3 size: 15 residues. Trimming cost V 0 bases and J 6 bases, with 15 bases left between them. The CDR3 DNA sequence: TGTGCCAGCAGCCAAGAGGACAGCGTACGAATCGAGCAGTACTTC. Protein product: CASSQEDSVRIEQYF.

The chain is built from TRBV5-6 and TRBJ2-7; 8 positions match TRBD1. Germline V CDR1 and CDR2: SGHDT, YYEEEE. The V and J ends lost 2 bases and 2 bases, in that order; junction bases with no gene match: 6. CDR3 length: 15 residues. The CDR3 protein is CASSFDTGGTYEQYF. The CDR3 DNA reads as TGTGCCAGCAGCTTTGATACAGGGGGTACCTACGAGCAGTACTTC.

The chain carries TRBV6-1 and TRBJ1-1, with D possibly being TRBD1 (5 bases). The CDR3 contains 12 residues. Per germline, CDR1 MNHNS and CDR2 SASEGT. Trimming shortened V by 7 bases and J by 5 bases, and 11 bases separated the two germline ends. The CDR3: CASTREGTEAFF. The CDR3 region has the DNA TGTGCCAGCACCCGGGAGGGGACTGAAGCTTTCTTT.

This sequence joins TRBV4-1 and TRBJ1-5; D is unclear. With 4 bases removed from V and 0 bases from J, the gap between germline ends came to 13 bases. Per germline, CDR1 MGHRA and CDR2 YSYEKL. The CDR3 consists of 16 residues. CDR3 sequence: CASSPLVTNSNQPQHF. CDR3 bases: TGCGCCAGCAGCCCCCTTGTGACTAATAGCAATCAGCCCCAGCATTTT.

The genes are TRBV5-1 and TRBJ2-2; 7 bases map to TRBD1. This CDR3 is built from 16 residues. V lost 4 bases, J lost 5 bases, and 11 bases stayed unmatched. Germline V gene sequence: CDR1 SGHRS, CDR2 YFSETQ. This CDR3 is CASSQGQTLGTGELFF. The CDR3 bases are TGCGCCAGCAGCCAGGGACAGACCTTGGGTACCGGGGAGCTGTTTTTT.

The rearrangement uses TRBV6-5 and TRBJ1-5; 8 nucleotides match TRBD1. Per germline, CDR1 MNHEY and CDR2 SVGAGI. The CDR3 is made up of 15 amino acids. Losses at the gene ends were 6 bases for V and 3 bases for J; bases not matched to a gene: 7. The CDR3 is CASSYGTGNNQPQHF. The DNA for the CDR3 is TGTGCCAGCAGCTATGGGACAGGCAACAATCAGCCCCAGCATTTT.

The V gene is TRBV14, the J gene TRBJ2-7; 8 nucleotides align to TRBD1. The junction had 11 bases not matched to a gene; V was cut back by 2 bases and J by 8 bases. The V gene's germline CDR1 is SGHDN and CDR2 FVKESK. The CDR3 spans 15 residues. The CDR3 protein is CASSQMDRVLPQQYF. In DNA, the CDR3 is TGTGCCAGCAGCCAAATGGACAGGGTGTTACCGCAGCAGTACTTC.

The genes are TRBV7-2 and TRBJ2-5; 8 bases align to TRBD2. This CDR3 comprises 18 residues. V lost 4 bases, J lost 3 bases, and 16 bases stayed unmatched. CDR1 is SGHTA and CDR2 is FQGNSA in the germline V gene. CDR3 in amino acids: CASSYLRRGGPSEETQYF. The CDR3 DNA follows: TGTGCCAGCAGCTACCTGAGACGCGGGGGGCCCTCCGAAGAGACCCAGTACTTC.